This paragraph reports one T cell receptor (beta chain). Antigen specificity is unknown. The data were obtained in a study of PD-L1 blockade in urothelial cancer. Stated time point: peripheral blood 6 weeks after treatment start. V lost 3 bases to trimming and J lost 6 bases, with 15 bases between them. The CDR3 spans 15 residues. Germline-derived CDR1 and CDR2 are SGHNT and YYREEE (reference sequence). This table comes from immunoSEQ multiplex PCR, and its TCRdb copy is limited to in-frame clones, with some not included. The data contain roughly 120,000 clones, approximately 90% of them singletons. Study results and limitations: Better survival was predicted when blood TCR clonality before treatment fell below the median.

The gene calls are TRBV5-4 and TRBJ2-2; TRBD1 might be the D (6 bases). This clonotype was sampled from a man between 60 and 75 years old with urothelial cancer. Sequencing was performed on PBMCs, taken around atezolizumab (anti-PD-L1) treatment. The CDR3 loop reads CASSYQGWRAGELFF. The CDR3 region has the DNA TGTGCCAGCAGCTACCAGGGGTGGCGCGCCGGGGAGCTGTTTTTT.